This section outlines one TCR beta chain sequence together with its context. Original processing notes: Counts of nucleated cells, estimated from reference gene primer amplification, were obtained. Produced via immunoSEQ multiplex PCR; TCRdb's table is partial and in-frame only. Clone size and V and J calls were adopted from that table, with D and trimming inferred from the DNA. The data contain around 260,000 clones, 89% of them singletons. The data are from a study of blood T cell repertoires in COVID-19. Study overall: Samples taken during acute and convalescent COVID-19 were collected in the United States, Italy and Spain. PBMCs, B-cell-depleted T cells, or T cells provided the cDNA or gDNA that made up the material.

This CDR3 is built from 17 residues. Germline values: CDR1 MDHEN, CDR2 SYDVKM. Germline trimming cut 4 bases from V and 9 bases from J; bases unmatched to any gene: 17. The specimen was peripheral blood. The TCR comes from a woman in her forties who had recovered from COVID-19. This rearrangement joins TRBV28 to TRBJ2-1, with TRBD1 matching over 8 bases. DNA for the CDR3: TGTGCCAGCAGTTCCCAGTGGACAGGGCCCGCCTGGGGTGAGCAGTTCTTC. It encodes CASSSQWTGPAWGEQFF.